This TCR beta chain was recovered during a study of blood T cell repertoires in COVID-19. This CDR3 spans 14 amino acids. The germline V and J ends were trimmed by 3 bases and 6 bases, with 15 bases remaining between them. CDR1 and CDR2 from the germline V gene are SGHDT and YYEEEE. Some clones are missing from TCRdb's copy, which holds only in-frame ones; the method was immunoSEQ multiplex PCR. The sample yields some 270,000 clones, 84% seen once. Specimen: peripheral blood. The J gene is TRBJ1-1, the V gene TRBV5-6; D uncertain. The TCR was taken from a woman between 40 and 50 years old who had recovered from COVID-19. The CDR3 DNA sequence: TGTGCCAGCAGCTGGGCCGGGGAGGATTCTGAAGCTTTCTTT. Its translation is CASSWAGEDSEAFF. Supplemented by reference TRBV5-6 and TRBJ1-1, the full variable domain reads DAGVTQSPTHLIKTRGQQVTLRCSPKSGHDTVSWYQQALGQGPQFIFQYYEEEERQRGNFPDRFSGHQFPNYSSELNVNALLLGDSALYLCASSWAGEDSEAFFGQGTRLTVV.